Listed below are T cell receptor beta chains from one sample, sequenced in a study of shared clonotypes between healthy human individuals. Measured with immunoSEQ multiplex PCR; TCRdb has only the in-frame clones, and not every one. The sample lists about 1,900,000 clones, less than 95% occurring once. Specimen: naive CD8+ T cells sorted from blood. These receptors all stem from a man in his late teens or twenties in good health. Both conserved end residues are part of each CDR3. Fields, in order: J gene, V gene, D gene, CDR3 length, clone size, CDR3 DNA, CDR3 protein. The D gene is left open where the match is weak. Clone size is shown for a subset of rows, as once, few, many or a class of expanded clone.

>TRBJ2-7|TRBV2|TRBD1|15|.
TGTGCCAGCACCCTGGGACAGGGGGCGATGTACGAGCAGTACTTC
CASTLGQGAMYEQYF
>TRBJ2-3|TRBV4-1|.|15|.
TGCGCCAGCAGCCCCCCCCTAGCAACCACAGATACGCAGTATTTT
CASSPPLATTDTQYF
>TRBJ2-3|TRBV11-3|.|12|.
TGTGCCAGCAGTTCAGGGGGGGATACGCAGTATTTT
CASSSGGDTQYF
>TRBJ2-1|TRBV30|.|12|.
TGTGCCTGGAGTGGGGGGCACAATGAGCAGTTCTTC
CAWSGGHNEQFF
>TRBJ2-7|TRBV2|.|15|.
TGTGCCAGCAGTGAAGGTGCCGGAATTTTCTACGAGCAGTACTTC
CASSEGAGIFYEQYF
>TRBJ2-3|TRBV9|.|13|.
TGTGCCAGCAGGGGACTTTCCACAGATACGCAGTATTTT
CASRGLSTDTQYF
>TRBJ1-2|TRBV10-1|.|13|.
TGCGCCAGCAGTGAGGGTGAAACTTATGGCTACACCTTC
CASSEGETYGYTF
>TRBJ1-5|TRBV28|.|14|few
TGTGCCAGCAGCTGGGGTCTGGGCAATCAGCCCCAGCATTTT
CASSWGLGNQPQHF
>TRBJ2-7|TRBV27|.|15|.
TGTGCCAGCAGTTGGCTCTCGGCGGGCTCCTACGAGCAGTACTTC
CASSWLSAGSYEQYF
>TRBJ2-7|TRBV12-5|.|12|.
TGTGCTAGTGGTTTGGTAGAGGACGAGCAGTACTTC
CASGLVEDEQYF
>TRBJ1-1|TRBV19|.|14|.
TGTGCCAGTAGTATTTATCTCCTGGACACTGAAGCTTTCTTT
CASSIYLLDTEAFF
>TRBJ1-1|TRBV19|.|13|.
TGTGCCAGTTCTGACCAGGGGAGCACTGAAGCTTTCTTT
CASSDQGSTEAFF
>TRBJ1-3|TRBV6-1|.|17|.
TGTGCCAGCAGTAAAGGACTAACCCATTTGGCTGGAAACACCATATATTTT
CASSKGLTHLAGNTIYF
>TRBJ1-2|TRBV27|.|14|.
TGTGCCAGCAGTCCACTGGGACGGATCTATGGCTACACCTTC
CASSPLGRIYGYTF
>TRBJ1-1|TRBV28|TRBD1|13|.
TGTGCCAGCAGTTTGGACAGGGTGTCTGAAGCTTTCTTT
CASSLDRVSEAFF
>TRBJ1-6|TRBV29-1|.|11|.
TGCAGCGTTGTGGAACTATCACCCCTCCACTTT
CSVVELSPLHF
>TRBJ1-2|TRBV2|.|16|.
TGTGCCAGCCTATTAGAGGTCATCACTCCTAACTATGGCTACACCTTC
CASLLEVITPNYGYTF
>TRBJ1-6|TRBV7-9|.|17|.
TGTGCCAGCAGCCAAACCCATGAGTGGCAGCGGGATTCACCCCTCCACTTT
CASSQTHEWQRDSPLHF
>TRBJ2-5|TRBV7-6|.|14|.
TGTGCCAGCAGCCCGTATCACAGAGAAGAGACCCAGTACTTC
CASSPYHREETQYF
>TRBJ2-7|TRBV11-2|TRBD2|16|.
TGTGCCAGCAGCCCCCTGACTAGCGGGGCAACATACGAGCAGTACTTC
CASSPLTSGATYEQYF
>TRBJ2-1|TRBV11-2|TRBD2|15|.
TGTGCCAGCAGCTATGACGGGACTATGTCTTCTGAGCAGTTCTTC
CASSYDGTMSSEQFF
>TRBJ2-3|TRBV11-2|TRBD2|14|.
TGTGCCAGCAGCGGACTAGCGGGAGATGGTACGCAGTATTTT
CASSGLAGDGTQYF
>TRBJ1-2|TRBV7-6|TRBD1|14|.
TGTGCCAGCAGCATAGGACAGGGGGTCGGTGGCTACACCTTC
CASSIGQGVGGYTF
>TRBJ2-3|TRBV9|.|15|.
TGTGCCAGCAGCGTAGATTGGTTGGGCACAGATACGCAGTATTTT
CASSVDWLGTDTQYF
>TRBJ1-1|TRBV6-1|.|11|.
TGTGCCAGCCTACCGGGAGCTGAAGCTTTCTTT
CASLPGAEAFF
>TRBJ1-4|TRBV29-1|TRBD1|17|once
TGCAGCGTTGAAGACTTGACAGGGGGCCAAACTAATGAAAAACTGTTTTTT
CSVEDLTGGQTNEKLFF
>TRBJ2-5|TRBV5-4|TRBD2|13|.
TGTGCCAGCACCGCGGGGGGACAAGAGACCCAGTACTTC
CASTAGGQETQYF
>TRBJ2-1|TRBV15|TRBD2|17|.
TGTGCCACCAGCACCGGACTAGCGGGAGGGCTCTACAATGAGCAGTTCTTC
CATSTGLAGGLYNEQFF
>TRBJ2-7|TRBV25-1|TRBD2|15|.
TGTGCCAGCAGTGAGCCGGGACTAGGGGACTACGAGCAGTACTTC
CASSEPGLGDYEQYF
>TRBJ2-4|TRBV7-9|TRBD1|14|.
TGTGCCAGCAGCTCGGGACAGGCCAAAAACATTCAGTACTTC
CASSSGQAKNIQYF
>TRBJ1-2|TRBV19|TRBD1|17|.
TGTGCCAGTAACGATGACAGGGCGGCCGAAATGGGGTATGGCTACACCTTC
CASNDDRAAEMGYGYTF
>TRBJ1-2|TRBV5-6|.|16|.
TGTGCCAGCATCTCCTTCTTGAACGGACAGCTTGATGGCTACACCTTC
CASISFLNGQLDGYTF
>TRBJ2-7|TRBV27|TRBD2|16|.
TGTGCCAGCAGTCCTAGACTAGCGGGGATCCCTGACGAGCAGTACTTC
CASSPRLAGIPDEQYF
>TRBJ2-7|TRBV28|.|13|.
TGTGCCAGCAGTTTACACAGGGACTACGAGCAGTACTTC
CASSLHRDYEQYF
>TRBJ2-3|TRBV9|TRBD2|15|once
TGTGCCAGCAGCCGTAGCGGGACAAGCACAGATACGCAGTATTTT
CASSRSGTSTDTQYF
>TRBJ2-5|TRBV5-6|.|13|.
TGTGCCAGCAGCTTGCGGGTACAAGAGACCCAGTACTTC
CASSLRVQETQYF
>TRBJ2-7|TRBV4-1|.|14|.
TGCGCCAGCAGCCTAAGGGGGGACAGCTACGAGCAGTACTTC
CASSLRGDSYEQYF
>TRBJ2-3|TRBV7-9|TRBD2|16|.
TGTGCCGAGACAAGCGGGAGAAGGGTTTCCACAGATACGCAGTATTTT
CAETSGRRVSTDTQYF
>TRBJ2-7|TRBV28|.|13|.
TGTGCCACCACGGACGGCGTCACCTACGAGCAGTACTTC
CATTDGVTYEQYF
>TRBJ2-7|TRBV6-5|TRBD1|16|.
TGTGCCAGCAGTTACTCCCAGGACAGGGGGCGGTACGAGCAGTACTTC
CASSYSQDRGRYEQYF
>TRBJ2-1|TRBV27|.|14|.
TGTGCCAGCAGTTACGGCGGAGCCTACAATGAGCAGTTCTTC
CASSYGGAYNEQFF
>TRBJ1-2|TRBV6-5|.|12|.
TGTGCCACTCTAAACAGGAAGGATGGCTACACCTTC
CATLNRKDGYTF
>TRBJ2-7|TRBV27|.|14|.
TGTGCCAGCAGTGCTGGACAGTCCAACTACGAGCAGTACTTC
CASSAGQSNYEQYF
>TRBJ1-5|TRBV9|TRBD1|17|.
TGTGCCAGCAGCGAAACGACAGGGGGCAGGGGGAATCAGCCCCAGCATTTT
CASSETTGGRGNQPQHF